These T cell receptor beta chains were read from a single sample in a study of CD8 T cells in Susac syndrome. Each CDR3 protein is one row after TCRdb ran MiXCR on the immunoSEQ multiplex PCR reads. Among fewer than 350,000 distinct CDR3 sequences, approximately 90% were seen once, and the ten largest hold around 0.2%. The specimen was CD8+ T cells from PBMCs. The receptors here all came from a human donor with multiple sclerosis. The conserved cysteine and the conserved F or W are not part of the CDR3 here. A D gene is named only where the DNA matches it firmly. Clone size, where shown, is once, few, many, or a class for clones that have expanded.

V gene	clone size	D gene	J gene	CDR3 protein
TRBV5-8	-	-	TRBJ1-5	ASSLEEGALGQPQH
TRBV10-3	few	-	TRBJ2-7	AITPGRTYEQY
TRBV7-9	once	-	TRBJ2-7	ASRSGTYEQY
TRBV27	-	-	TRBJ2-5	ASSSNRVPERETQY
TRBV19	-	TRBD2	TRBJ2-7	ASTSGPWGYEQY
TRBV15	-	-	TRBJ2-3	ATSRAPLGTDTQY
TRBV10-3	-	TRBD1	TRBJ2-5	AISDPGTGEETQY
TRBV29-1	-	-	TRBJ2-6	SVTGTGANVLT
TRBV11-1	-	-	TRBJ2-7	ASSPLSPDSSYEQY
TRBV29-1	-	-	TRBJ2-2	SGYTTGELF
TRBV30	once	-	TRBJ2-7	AWSVGTGEQY
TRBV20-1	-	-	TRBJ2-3	SGRETDTQY
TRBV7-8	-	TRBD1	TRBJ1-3	ASSRTGADSGNTIY
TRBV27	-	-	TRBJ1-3	ASREGGIANRNTIY
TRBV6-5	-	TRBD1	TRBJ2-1	ASSYHTGTGGNEQF
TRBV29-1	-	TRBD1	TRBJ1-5	SVEGTVNSNQPQH
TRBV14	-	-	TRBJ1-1	ASSPRGLNTEAF
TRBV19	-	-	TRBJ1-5	ASSVGAMSNQPQH
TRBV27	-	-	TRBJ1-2	ASSFGQEYYGYT
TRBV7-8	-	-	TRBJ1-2	ASSADAYGYT
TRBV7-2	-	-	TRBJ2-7	ASSLASGSNEQY
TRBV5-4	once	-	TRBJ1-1	ASSLEGHTEAF
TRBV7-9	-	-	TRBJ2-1	ASSYSGRQF
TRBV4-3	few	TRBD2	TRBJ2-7	ASSQDLAGVAYEQY
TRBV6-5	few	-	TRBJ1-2	ASSSSGYTYGYT
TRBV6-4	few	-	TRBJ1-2	ASSDEGGSSSYGYT
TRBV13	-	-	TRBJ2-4	ASSLGTGSGNIQY
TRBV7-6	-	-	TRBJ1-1	ASGSVGVNTEAF
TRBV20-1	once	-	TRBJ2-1	SANPNVGHYNEQF
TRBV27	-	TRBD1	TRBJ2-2	ASSLYGTVNTGELF
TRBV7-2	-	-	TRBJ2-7	ASSRGQAEQY
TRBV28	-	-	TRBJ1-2	ASSPAYGYT
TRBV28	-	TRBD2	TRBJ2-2	ASSLPPGSGGPNTGELF
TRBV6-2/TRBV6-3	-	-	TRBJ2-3	ASSYSGGSSTDTQY
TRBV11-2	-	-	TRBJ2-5	ASSVHRAVETQY